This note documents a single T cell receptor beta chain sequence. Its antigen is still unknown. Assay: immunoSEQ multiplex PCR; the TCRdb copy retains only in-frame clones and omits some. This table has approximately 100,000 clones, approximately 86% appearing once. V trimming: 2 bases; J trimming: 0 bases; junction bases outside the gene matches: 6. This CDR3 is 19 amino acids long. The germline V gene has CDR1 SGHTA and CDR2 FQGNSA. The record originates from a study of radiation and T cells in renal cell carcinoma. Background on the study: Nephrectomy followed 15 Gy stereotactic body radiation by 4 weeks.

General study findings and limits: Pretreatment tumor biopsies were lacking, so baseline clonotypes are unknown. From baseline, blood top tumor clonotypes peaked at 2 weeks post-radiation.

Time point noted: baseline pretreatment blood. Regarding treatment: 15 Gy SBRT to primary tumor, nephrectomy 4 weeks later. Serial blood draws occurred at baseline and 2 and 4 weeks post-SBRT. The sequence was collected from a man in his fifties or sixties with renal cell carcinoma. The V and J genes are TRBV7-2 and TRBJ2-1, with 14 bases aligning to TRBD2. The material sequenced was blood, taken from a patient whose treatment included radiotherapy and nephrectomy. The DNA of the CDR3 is TGTGCCAGCAGCTTACTGACTAGCGGGGGGGCCTTCTCCTACAATGAGCAGTTCTTC. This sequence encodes CASSLLTSGGAFSYNEQFF.